These 18 T cell receptor beta chains were sequenced from one sample in a study of T cell changes during pregnancy in multiple sclerosis. Sequencing was performed with immunoSEQ multiplex PCR; in TCRdb, only in-frame clones are kept and a portion is missing. Of approximately 53,000 clones in the sample, about 90% are singletons; the top ten hold 5% to 5.5%. Sample: peripheral blood, taken after pregnancy. These receptors were taken from a female donor in good health, enrolled as a control in a pregnancy study.

This sequence joins TRBV19 and TRBJ2-1; TRBD2 aligns across 7 bases. The CDR3 has 14 amino acids. V shed 6 bases and J 3 bases; nucleotides not matched to a gene: 5. Germline-derived CDR1 and CDR2 are LNHDA and SQIVND (reference sequence). The CDR3 region is CASSSSGLYNEQFF. The CDR3 nucleotides read TGTGCCAGTAGCTCTAGCGGACTCTACAATGAGCAGTTCTTC.

This clone was seen only once. V usage is TRBV2 and J usage is TRBJ2-7, with TRBD2 matching over 11 bases. After removal of 10 bases from V and 9 bases from J, the junction contained 8 bases not matched to a gene. The CDR3 runs to 12 residues. CDR1 is SNHLY and CDR2 is FYNNEI in the germline V gene. Here the CDR3 DNA reads TGTGCCATCGCGACTAGCGGGGTTGGGCAGTACTTC. Its translation is CAIATSGVGQYF.

The J gene is TRBJ1-1, the V gene TRBV5-1; 7 bases align to TRBD1. CDR1 and CDR2 (germline): SGHRS, YFSETQ. The J segment lost 4 bases and the V segment lost 3 bases, leaving 6 bases of the junction unmatched. The CDR3 is 14 residues long. The CDR3 DNA reads TGCGCCAGCAGCTCTCTTGCAGGGGGCACTGAAGCTTTCTTT. Translating it yields CASSSLAGGTEAFF.

The chain combines TRBV7-9 with TRBJ2-1; D may be TRBD2 (5 bases). V was shortened by 6 bases and J by 3 bases, with 12 bases between the two germline ends. This CDR3 has 14 residues. Germline CDR1 is SEHNR and CDR2 is FQNEAQ (reference sequence). The chain's CDR3 is CASSPGSDYNEQFF. The DNA of the CDR3 is TGTGCCAGCAGTCCTGGGAGTGACTACAATGAGCAGTTCTTC.

The J gene is TRBJ1-5, the V gene TRBV6-1; D is unclear. V dropped 4 bases and J dropped 5 bases, with 3 bases sitting between them. This CDR3 comprises 11 residues. Germline CDR1 reads MNHNS; CDR2 reads SASEGT. CDR3 in DNA: TGTGCCAGCAGTGCTTATCAGCCCCAGCATTTT. Amino acid sequence: CASSAYQPQHF.

V and J are TRBV9 and TRBJ1-4, with 7 bases aligning to TRBD1. The trim removed 6 bases at V and 6 bases at J, leaving 5 bases unmatched. Looked up from germline, CDR1 is SGDLS and CDR2 is YYNGEE. This CDR3 is 13 amino acids long. The CDR3 nucleotides are TGTGCCAGCAACCGGGACAGCTATGAAAAACTGTTTTTT. This codes for CASNRDSYEKLFF.

J is TRBJ1-6 and V is TRBV6-1; D perhaps matches TRBD1 (5 bases). Trimming cost V 2 bases and J 7 bases, with 12 bases left between them. This CDR3 region has 15 residues. Germline CDR1 MNHNS, CDR2 SASEGT. The CDR3 is CASSESGATNSPLHF. CDR3 DNA sequence: TGTGCCAGCAGTGAAAGTGGGGCCACGAATTCACCCCTCCACTTT.

V usage is TRBV9 and J usage is TRBJ2-7, with TRBD1 matching over 7 bases. V dropped 4 bases and J dropped 3; count of bases not matched to a gene: 7. The CDR3 runs to 14 residues. Germline assignment: CDR1 SGDLS and CDR2 YYNGEE. The CDR3 spells CASSFRTGFYEQYF. The CDR3 DNA follows: TGTGCCAGCAGCTTCCGGACAGGATTCTACGAGCAGTACTTC.

V gene TRBV7-2 combines with J gene TRBJ1-1; 9 bases line up with TRBD1. Trimming removed 1 base from V and 11 bases from J; junction bases left unmatched: 8. The germline CDR1 and CDR2 sequences are SGHTA and FQGNSA. This CDR3 is built from 14 residues. CDR3 amino acids: CASSLDPGQGRAFF. CDR3 nucleotide sequence: TGTGCCAGCAGCTTAGACCCCGGACAGGGGAGGGCTTTCTTT.

The J gene is TRBJ1-6, the V gene TRBV5-1, with D perhaps TRBD1 (6 bases). The germline gives CDR1 SGHRS, CDR2 YFSETQ. Trimming removed 4 bases at V and 10 bases at J, with 18 bases between. The CDR3 is made up of 15 amino acids. In nucleotides, the CDR3 is TGCGCCAGCAGCCTCCTGGGGGGGGCCGACTCACCCCTCCACTTT. This encodes CASSLLGGADSPLHF.

The J gene is TRBJ1-1, the V gene TRBV10-2; TRBD1 might be the D (5 bases). The V end was cut by 8 bases, the J end by 0 bases, with 10 bases between. CDR1 and CDR2 (germline): WSHSY, SAAADI. The CDR3 has 13 amino acids. CDR3: CASGASMNTEAFF. The CDR3 nucleotides are TGCGCCAGCGGGGCCAGCATGAACACTGAAGCTTTCTTT.

The rearrangement joins TRBV6-6 to TRBJ1-1; maybe TRBD1 (5 bases). V gave up 6 bases and J gave up 5 bases, with 16 bases separating them. Germline values: CDR1 MNHNY, CDR2 SVGAGI (reference sequence). This CDR3 comprises 14 residues. The CDR3 sequence: CASSAFGAGTEAFF. CDR3 in DNA: TGTGCCAGCAGCGCCTTCGGGGCGGGAACTGAAGCTTTCTTT.

The chain employs TRBV1 and TRBJ2-7; TRBD2 was called by the table and not checked on the DNA. TRBV1 represents a pseudogene. The CDR3 is 14 amino acids. The CDR3 bases are TGCACCAGCAGTCCCGGACTAGCGGGAGTCGAGCAGTACTTC. This translates into CTSSPGLAGVEQYF.

The chain has TRBV29-1 and TRBJ2-7; unclear D gene. There are 12 residues in the CDR3. The V gene's germline CDR1 is SQVTM and CDR2 ANQGSEA. CDR3 nucleotides: TGCAGCGTTGAAGATATTGGTCGGTGCAGGCAGGTC. Translation: CSVEDIGRCRQV.

The DNA for the CDR3 is TGTGCCAGCAGTGCACCGGGACAGAGCACAGATACGCAGTATTTT. Its protein product is CASSAPGQSTDTQYF. The chain joins TRBV27 to TRBJ2-3; 7 nucleotides align to TRBD1. CDR3 length equals 15 residues. The germline V gene has CDR1 MNHEY and CDR2 SMNVEV (reference sequence). With 5 bases clipped from V and 0 bases from J, the junction kept 5 bases outside the gene matches.

This clone appeared once. The chain links TRBV5-1 to TRBJ1-1; D might be TRBD1 (6 bases). V was trimmed by 0 bases and J by 2 bases, leaving 14 bases between them. The CDR3 loop spans 16 amino acids. Germline V gene data show CDR1 as SGHRS and CDR2 as YFSETQ. This CDR3 is CASSLALGARNTEAFF. Written as DNA, the CDR3 is TGCGCCAGCAGCTTGGCCTTGGGGGCGCGTAACACTGAAGCTTTCTTT.

The J gene is TRBJ2-7, the V gene TRBV6-1; 8 positions match TRBD1. With 6 bases clipped from V and 2 bases from J, the junction kept 6 bases outside the gene matches. Germline CDR1 MNHNS, CDR2 SASEGT. The CDR3 spans 14 residues. For the CDR3, the DNA is TGTGCCAGCAGCTTGACAGGGGAGGCCTACGAGCAGTACTTC. It codes for CASSLTGEAYEQYF.

This chain joins TRBV15 and TRBJ2-2; D gene uncertain. V lost 3 bases, J lost 3 bases, and 5 bases lay in between. CDR1 is LNHNV, CDR2 YYDKDF, per germline (reference sequence). The CDR3 has 13 residues. CDR3 residues: CATSRQDTGELFF. The DNA for the CDR3 is TGTGCCACCAGCAGGCAGGACACCGGGGAGCTGTTTTTT.